Included here is one T cell receptor (beta chain) sequence, with context. Its antigen is not identified. This sample is drawn from a study of OX40 agonist ivuxolimab in advanced cancers. Overall study: Anti-PD-1, anti-PD-L1 or anti-CTLA-4 therapy given earlier was allowed, and around 40% had some. Study findings and constraints: Some nonresponders also had low normalized T-cell clonal expansion. Patients with a partial response at 0.1-3.0 mg/kg had among the lowest clonal expansion.

V dropped 6 bases and J dropped 0 bases, with 8 bases sitting between them. CDR3 length: 13 residues. Germline V gene sequence: CDR1 LNHDA, CDR2 SQIVND (reference sequence). Assay used: immunoSEQ multiplex PCR; TCRdb lists only in-frame clones, some missing. There are roughly 8,000 clones in the sample; over 60% occur only once, and 58% lies in the top ten. The sequence was obtained from an adult with an advanced solid tumor such as melanoma, head and neck, liver or kidney cancer. The chain carries TRBV19 and TRBJ1-1, with unresolved D. Sequenced here: CD4+ or CD8+ T cells sorted from blood, sampled in a trial of the OX40 agonist ivuxolimab. Written as DNA, the CDR3 is TGTGCCAGTAGGTTAAGGGTGAACACTGAAGCTTTCTTT. This encodes CASRLRVNTEAFF.